These 5 T cell receptor beta chains were sequenced from one sample in a study of identical twins. MiXCR, run by TCRdb on the 5' RACE reads, gives a single entry per CDR3 protein. The sample has hundreds of thousands of distinct CDR3 sequences, 7.1% seen once. These sequences were also reported in another study, on yellow fever vaccine responses in identical twins.

The specimen was PBMCs. All receptors come from a woman aged 18-35 years in good health.

This chain joins TRBV7-9 and TRBJ2-7, with D tentatively TRBD2 (6 bases). The CDR3 is 15 amino acids. V was shortened by 5 bases and J by 5 bases, with 19 bases between the two germline ends. Germline V gene sequence: CDR1 SEHNR, CDR2 FQNEAQ (reference sequence). The CDR3 DNA is TGTGCCAGCAGCCCGACCGTGGGGGGAACGAACGAGCAGTACTTC. Amino acid sequence: CASSPTVGGTNEQYF.

V gene TRBV6-2 or TRBV6-3 combines with J gene TRBJ2-1; tentative D call: TRBD1 (6 bases). Germline CDR1 and CDR2: MNHEY and SVGEGT. The CDR3 has 14 residues. V was pared by 4 bases and J by 3 bases, with 10 bases between. The DNA for the CDR3 is TGTGCCAGCAGTTCAGGGGCTCTCTACAATGAGCAGTTCTTC. The encoded protein is CASSSGALYNEQFF.

The chain links TRBV12-3 or TRBV12-4 to TRBJ1-2; maybe TRBD1 (5 bases). The CDR3 contains 16 residues. V was shortened by 2 bases and J by 7 bases, with 20 bases between the two germline ends. CDR3 protein: CASSLRQGVGGGGYTF. CDR3 nucleotides: TGTGCCAGCAGTTTAAGGCAGGGTGTTGGCGGGGGTGGCTACACCTTC.

Worth noting for this clonotype: At one end the junction does not follow the germline gene, possibly because of a read error. The chain carries TRBV28 and TRBJ2-7; D might be TRBD2 (6 bases). The CDR3 is made up of 12 amino acids. CDR1 MDHEN and CDR2 SYDVKM come from the germline V gene. CDR3 sequence: CASSTPGGLPEF. DNA of the CDR3: TGTGCCAGCAGTACCCCCGGAGGGTTGCCCGAGTTC.

This sequence joins TRBV19 and TRBJ1-5; no firm D call. The germline gives CDR1 LNHDA, CDR2 SQIVND (reference sequence). V lost 5 bases to trimming and J lost 2 bases, with 13 bases between them. The CDR3 length is 15 residues. This CDR3 reads CASSLGGKRNQPQHF. Here the CDR3 DNA reads TGTGCCAGTAGTTTAGGAGGGAAGCGCAATCAGCCCCAGCATTTT. Full variable domain (outside the CDR3, taken from reference TRBV19 and TRBJ1-5): DGGITQSPKYLFRKEGQNVTLSCEQNLNHDAMYWYRQDPGQGLRLIYYSQIVNDFQKGDIAEGYSVSREKKESFPLTVTSAQKNPTAFYLCASSLGGKRNQPQHFGDGTRLSIL.